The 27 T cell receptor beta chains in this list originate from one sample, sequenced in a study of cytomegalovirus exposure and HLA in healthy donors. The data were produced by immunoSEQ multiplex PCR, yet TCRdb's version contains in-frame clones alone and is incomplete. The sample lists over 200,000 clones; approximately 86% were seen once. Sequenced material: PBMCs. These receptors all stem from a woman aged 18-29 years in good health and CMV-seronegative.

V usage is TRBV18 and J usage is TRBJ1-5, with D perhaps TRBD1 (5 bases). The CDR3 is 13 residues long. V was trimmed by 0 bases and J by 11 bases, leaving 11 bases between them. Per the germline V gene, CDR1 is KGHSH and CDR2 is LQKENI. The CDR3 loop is CASSPPGGGAQHF. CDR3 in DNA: TGTGCCAGCTCACCACCCGGCGGGGGGGCCCAGCATTTT.

The CDR3 coding sequence is TGTGCCTGGATAGGAGGTCGGAACACTGAAGCTTTCTTT. Protein product: CAWIGGRNTEAFF. This sequence joins TRBV30 and TRBJ1-1; D call uncertain. From germline, CDR1 is GTSNPN and CDR2 SVGIG (reference sequence). The CDR3 extends over 13 amino acids. Trimming took off 4 bases at V and 1 base at J, with 10 bases between the two ends.

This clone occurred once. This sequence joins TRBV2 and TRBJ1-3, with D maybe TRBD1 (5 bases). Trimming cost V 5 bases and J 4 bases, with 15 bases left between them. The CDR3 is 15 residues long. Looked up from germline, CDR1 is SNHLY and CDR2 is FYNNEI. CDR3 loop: CASSMTAGRGNTIYF. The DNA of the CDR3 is TGTGCCAGCAGTATGACGGCAGGGCGAGGAAACACCATATATTTT.

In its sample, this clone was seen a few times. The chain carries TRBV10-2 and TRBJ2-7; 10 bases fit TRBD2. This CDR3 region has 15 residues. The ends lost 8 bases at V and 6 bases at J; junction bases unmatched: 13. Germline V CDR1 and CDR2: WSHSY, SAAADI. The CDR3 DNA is TGCGCCAGCGCTAGCGGGAGCGGGGCGTTGGGCGAGCAGTACTTC. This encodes CASASGSGALGEQYF.

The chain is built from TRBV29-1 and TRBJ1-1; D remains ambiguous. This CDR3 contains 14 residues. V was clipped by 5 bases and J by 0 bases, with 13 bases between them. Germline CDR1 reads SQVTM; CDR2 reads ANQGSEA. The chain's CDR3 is CSVLATDLNTEAFF. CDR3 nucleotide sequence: TGCAGCGTTCTAGCTACAGACTTGAACACTGAAGCTTTCTTT.

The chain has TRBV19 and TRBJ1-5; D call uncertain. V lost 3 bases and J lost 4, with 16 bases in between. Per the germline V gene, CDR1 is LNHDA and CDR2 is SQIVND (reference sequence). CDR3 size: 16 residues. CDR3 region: CASSIVPWQTNQPQHF. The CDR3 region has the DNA TGTGCCAGTAGTATTGTTCCGTGGCAAACAAATCAGCCCCAGCATTTT.

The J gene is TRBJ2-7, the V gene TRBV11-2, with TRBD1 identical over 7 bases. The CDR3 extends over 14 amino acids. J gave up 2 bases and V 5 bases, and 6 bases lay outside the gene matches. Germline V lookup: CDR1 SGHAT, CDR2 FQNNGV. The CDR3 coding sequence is TGTGCCAGCAGCCGCCGACAGGGAGCCTACGAGCAGTACTTC. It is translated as CASSRRQGAYEQYF.

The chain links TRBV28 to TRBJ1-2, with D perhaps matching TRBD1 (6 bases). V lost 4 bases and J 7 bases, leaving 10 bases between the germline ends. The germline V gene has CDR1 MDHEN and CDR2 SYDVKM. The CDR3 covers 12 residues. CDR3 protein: CASSSGGRGYTF. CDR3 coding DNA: TGTGCCAGCAGTTCGGGGGGCCGTGGCTACACCTTC.

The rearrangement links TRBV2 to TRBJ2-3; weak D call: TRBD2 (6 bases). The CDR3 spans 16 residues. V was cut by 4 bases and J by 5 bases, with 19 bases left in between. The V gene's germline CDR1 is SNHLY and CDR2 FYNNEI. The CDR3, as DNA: TGTGCCAGCAGTGGGGCAGAGGGAGGTCCGAGAGATACGCAGTATTTT. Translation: CASSGAEGGPRDTQYF.

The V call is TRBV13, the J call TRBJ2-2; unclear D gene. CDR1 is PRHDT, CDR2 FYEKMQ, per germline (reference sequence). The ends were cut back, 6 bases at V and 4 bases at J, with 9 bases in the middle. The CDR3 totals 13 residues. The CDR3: CASSRPSTGELFF. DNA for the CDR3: TGTGCCAGCAGTCGTCCGTCCACCGGGGAGCTGTTTTTT.

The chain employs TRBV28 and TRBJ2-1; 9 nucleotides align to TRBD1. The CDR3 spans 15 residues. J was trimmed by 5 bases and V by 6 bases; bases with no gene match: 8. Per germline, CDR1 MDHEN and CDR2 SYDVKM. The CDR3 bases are TGTGCCAGCAGATATGGACAGGGGACCGACAATGAGCAGTTCTTC. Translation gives CASRYGQGTDNEQFF.

The CDR3 loop is CAISPGLAKNIQYF. CDR3 sequence (DNA): TGTGCCATCAGTCCAGGACTAGCCAAAAACATTCAGTACTTC. The chain employs TRBV10-3 and TRBJ2-4, with D possibly matching TRBD2 (5 bases). The CDR3 runs 14 residues. V was shortened by 5 bases and J by 0 bases, with 8 bases between the two germline ends. Per the germline V gene, CDR1 is ENHRY and CDR2 is SYGVKD.

In DNA form, the CDR3 reads TGCGCCAGCAGCTTGGGGCAGGCGGCAGGGGGCCTCTTCACAGATACGCAGTATTTT. Protein product: CASSLGQAAGGLFTDTQYF. The chain is built from TRBV5-1 and TRBJ2-3; 8 positions match TRBD1. V was clipped by 0 bases and J by 2 bases; unmatched bases: 14. This CDR3 is 19 amino acids long. CDR1 is SGHRS and CDR2 is YFSETQ in the germline V gene.

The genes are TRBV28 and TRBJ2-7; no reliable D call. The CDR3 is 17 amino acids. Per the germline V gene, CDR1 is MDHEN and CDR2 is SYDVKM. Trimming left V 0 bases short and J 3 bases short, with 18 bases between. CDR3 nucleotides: TGTGCCAGCAGTTTATGGCAAAACCCTCGATACAACTACGAGCAGTACTTC. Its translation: CASSLWQNPRYNYEQYF. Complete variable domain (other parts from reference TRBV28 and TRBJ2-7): DVKVTQSSRYLVKRTGEKVFLECVQDMDHENMFWYRQDPGLGLRLIYFSYDVKMKEKGDIPEGYSVSREKKERFSLILESASTNQTSMYLCASSLWQNPRYNYEQYFGPGTRLTVT.

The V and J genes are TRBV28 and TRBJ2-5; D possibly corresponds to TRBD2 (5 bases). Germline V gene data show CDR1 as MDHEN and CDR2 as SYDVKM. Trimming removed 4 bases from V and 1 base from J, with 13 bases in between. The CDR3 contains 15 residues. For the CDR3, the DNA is TGTGCCAGCAGTTCCCATTCCAGCGGCCAAGAGACCCAGTACTTC. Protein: CASSSHSSGQETQYF.

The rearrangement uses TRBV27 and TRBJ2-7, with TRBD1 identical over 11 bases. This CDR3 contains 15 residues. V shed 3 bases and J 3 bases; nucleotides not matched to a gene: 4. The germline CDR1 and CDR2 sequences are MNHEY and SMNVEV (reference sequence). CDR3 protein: CASSLGGTGGYEQYF. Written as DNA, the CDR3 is TGTGCCAGCAGTTTGGGGGGGACAGGGGGCTACGAGCAGTACTTC.

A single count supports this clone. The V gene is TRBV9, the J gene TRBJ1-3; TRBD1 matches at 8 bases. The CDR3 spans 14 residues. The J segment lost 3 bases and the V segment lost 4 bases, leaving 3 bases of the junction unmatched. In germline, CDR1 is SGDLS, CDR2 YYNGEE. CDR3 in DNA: TGTGCCAGCAGCCAGACAGGGGATGGAAACACCATATATTTT. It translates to CASSQTGDGNTIYF. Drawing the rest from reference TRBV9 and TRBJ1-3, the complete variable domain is DSGVTQTPKHLITATGQRVTLRCSPRSGDLSVYWYQQSLDQGLQFLIQYYNGEERAKGNILERFSAQQFPDLHSELNLSSLELGDSALYFCASSQTGDGNTIYFGEGSWLTVV.

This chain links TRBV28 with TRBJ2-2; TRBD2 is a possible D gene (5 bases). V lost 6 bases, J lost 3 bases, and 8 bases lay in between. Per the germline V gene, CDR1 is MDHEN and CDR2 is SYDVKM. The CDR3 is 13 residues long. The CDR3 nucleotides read TGTGCCAGCAGCCCCGGGGACACCGGGGAGCTGTTTTTT. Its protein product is CASSPGDTGELFF.

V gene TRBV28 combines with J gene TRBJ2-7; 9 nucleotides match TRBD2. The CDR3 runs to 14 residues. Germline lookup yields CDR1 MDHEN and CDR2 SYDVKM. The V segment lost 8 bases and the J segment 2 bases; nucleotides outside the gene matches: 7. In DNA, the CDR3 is TGTGCCAGCGAGACTAGCGGATTCGCCTACGAGCAGTACTTC. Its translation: CASETSGFAYEQYF.

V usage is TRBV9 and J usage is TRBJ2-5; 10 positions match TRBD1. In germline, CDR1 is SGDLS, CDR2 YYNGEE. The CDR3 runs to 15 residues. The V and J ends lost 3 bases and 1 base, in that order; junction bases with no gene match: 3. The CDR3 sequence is CASSGDRGLQETQYF. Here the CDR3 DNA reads TGTGCCAGCAGCGGGGACAGGGGCCTCCAAGAGACCCAGTACTTC.

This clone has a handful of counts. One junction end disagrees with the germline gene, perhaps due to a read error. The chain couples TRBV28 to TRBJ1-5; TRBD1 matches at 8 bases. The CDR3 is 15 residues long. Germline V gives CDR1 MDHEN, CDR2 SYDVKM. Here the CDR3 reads CASSLDRGSDQPQHF. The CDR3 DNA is TGTGCCAGCAGTTTAGACAGGGGTAGCGATCAGCCCCAGCATTTT.

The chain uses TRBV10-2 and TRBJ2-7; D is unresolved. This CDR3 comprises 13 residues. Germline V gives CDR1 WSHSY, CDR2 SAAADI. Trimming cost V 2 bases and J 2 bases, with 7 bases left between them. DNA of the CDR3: TGCGCCAGCAGTGAGCGTCAGGCCTACGAGCAGTACTTC. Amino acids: CASSERQAYEQYF.

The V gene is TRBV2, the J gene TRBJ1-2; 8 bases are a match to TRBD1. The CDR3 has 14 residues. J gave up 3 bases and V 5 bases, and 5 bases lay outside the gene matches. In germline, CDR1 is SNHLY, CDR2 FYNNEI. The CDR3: CASSPGTGYYGYTF. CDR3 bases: TGTGCCAGCAGTCCTGGGACAGGATACTATGGCTACACCTTC.

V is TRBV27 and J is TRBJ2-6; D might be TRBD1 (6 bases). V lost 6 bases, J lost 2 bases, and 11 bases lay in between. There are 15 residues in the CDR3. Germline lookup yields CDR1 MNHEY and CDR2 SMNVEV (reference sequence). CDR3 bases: TGTGCCAGCAGAAGGACAGTAACTGGGGCCAACGTCCTGACTTTC. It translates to CASRRTVTGANVLTF.

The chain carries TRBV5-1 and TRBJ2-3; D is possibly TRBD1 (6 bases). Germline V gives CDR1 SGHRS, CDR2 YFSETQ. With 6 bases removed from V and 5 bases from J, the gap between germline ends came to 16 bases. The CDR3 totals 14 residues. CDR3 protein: CASISGDLIDTQYF. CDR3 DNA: TGCGCCAGCATATCAGGGGATCTCATAGATACGCAGTATTTT.

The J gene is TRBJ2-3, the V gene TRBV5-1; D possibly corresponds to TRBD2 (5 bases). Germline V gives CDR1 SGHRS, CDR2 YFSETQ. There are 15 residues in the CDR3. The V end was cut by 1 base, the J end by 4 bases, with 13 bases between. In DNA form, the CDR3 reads TGCGCCAGCAGCTTGATCGGCGGGCCCCCAGATACGCAGTATTTT. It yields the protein CASSLIGGPPDTQYF.

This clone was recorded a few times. CDR3 sequence (DNA): TGTGCCAGCAGAGACCTCCCCAGGCAGCCCCAGCATTTT. It encodes CASRDLPRQPQHF. The chain employs TRBV2 and TRBJ1-5; D unresolved. V lost 6 bases to trimming and J lost 7 bases, with 13 bases between them. Germline V gene lookup returns CDR1 SNHLY and CDR2 FYNNEI. The CDR3 is made up of 13 amino acids.